A selection of T cell receptor beta chains follows, all from one sample in a study of T cells after yellow fever vaccination. TCRdb fed the 5' RACE reads into MiXCR, producing one record per CDR3 protein. The data show 170,000 or so distinct CDR3 sequences, roughly a tenth seen once. The material sequenced was CD8+ T cells sorted from PBMCs, taken 45 days after the yellow fever booster vaccination. These receptors came from a man younger than 35 who received the YFV17D yellow fever vaccine. The CDR3 runs from the conserved cysteine through the conserved F or W. Fields, in order: V gene, clone size, J gene, D gene, CDR3 protein, CDR3 DNA. The D gene is left open where the match is weak. Rows give clone size only sometimes, using once, few, many, or a class for an expanded clone.

TRBV27	-	TRBJ1-5	-	CASSPWVGVNQPQHF	TGTGCCAGCAGCCCTTGGGTTGGTGTCAATCAGCCCCAGCATTTT
TRBV3-1	few	TRBJ2-3	-	CASSQAALTDTQYF	TGTGCCAGCAGCCAAGCGGCCCTAACAGATACGCAGTATTTT
TRBV29-1	-	TRBJ1-1	-	CSADGQVSNTEAFF	TGCAGCGCGGACGGGCAGGTTTCGAACACTGAAGCTTTCTTT
TRBV15	-	TRBJ2-3	TRBD2	CATSTDSGEHTDTQYF	TGTGCCACCAGCACAGATAGCGGGGAACACACAGATACGCAGTATTTT
TRBV4-1	-	TRBJ2-7	-	CASSQERRWNTYEQYF	TGCGCCAGCAGCCAAGAAAGGCGATGGAATACTTACGAGCAGTACTTC
TRBV2	-	TRBJ2-7	-	CASSDWAGAGYEQYF	TGTGCCAGCAGTGACTGGGCCGGGGCGGGGTACGAGCAGTACTTC
TRBV27	-	TRBJ2-1	TRBD2	CASTPYWRGGRNEQFF	TGTGCCAGCACCCCATACTGGCGGGGGGGCCGAAATGAGCAGTTCTTC
TRBV6-5	few	TRBJ2-2	TRBD1	CASRSYLLGQGVTGELFF	TGTGCCAGCAGAAGTTACCTTTTGGGACAGGGGGTGACCGGGGAGCTGTTTTTT
TRBV6-5	few	TRBJ2-1	-	CASSYDGTEQFF	TGTGCCAGCAGTTACGACGGGACTGAGCAGTTCTTC
TRBV9	-	TRBJ2-5	TRBD2	CASSGLAGGPQETQYF	TGTGCCAGCAGCGGACTAGCGGGGGGGCCTCAAGAGACCCAGTACTTC
TRBV14	-	TRBJ2-3	-	CASSPARWNTDTQYF	TGTGCCAGCAGCCCCGCCCGCTGGAACACAGATACGCAGTATTTT
TRBV15	-	TRBJ2-3	-	CATSERDLAHTQYF	TGTGCCACCAGCGAACGGGACTTAGCCCATACGCAGTATTTT
TRBV12-3/TRBV12-4	-	TRBJ2-1	-	CASFHYNEQFF	TGTGCCAGCTTCCACTACAATGAGCAGTTCTTC
TRBV29-1	-	TRBJ2-2	-	CSVVLQGKRAGELFF	TGCAGCGTCGTACTCCAGGGAAAGAGGGCCGGGGAGCTGTTTTTT
TRBV29-1	many	TRBJ1-2	-	CSVRWQTANYGYTF	TGCAGCGTCCGGTGGCAGACAGCTAACTATGGCTACACCTTC
TRBV15	few	TRBJ1-1	-	CATSREIGENTEAFF	TGTGCCACCAGCAGGGAGATCGGTGAGAACACTGAAGCTTTCTTT
TRBV9	-	TRBJ1-2	TRBD1	CASTGSDRGYGYTF	TGTGCCAGCACCGGTAGCGACAGGGGATATGGCTACACCTTC
TRBV2	-	TRBJ2-1	TRBD2	CASSGWTSGYNEQFF	TGTGCCAGCAGTGGGTGGACTAGCGGATACAATGAGCAGTTCTTC
TRBV24-1	-	TRBJ2-2	-	CATSDYTQGEGTGELFF	TGTGCCACCAGTGATTATACACAGGGCGAAGGCACCGGGGAGCTGTTTTTT
TRBV29-1	-	TRBJ2-1	TRBD1	CSARQGAPREQFF	TGCAGCGCTAGGCAGGGGGCCCCCAGAGAGCAGTTCTTC
TRBV9	-	TRBJ2-3	TRBD1	CASSVEAGQGPDTQYF	TGTGCCAGCAGCGTAGAAGCGGGACAGGGCCCAGATACGCAGTATTTT
TRBV24-1	few	TRBJ1-2	-	CATSDAGLFYGYTF	TGTGCCACCAGTGACGCCGGACTATTCTATGGCTACACCTTC
TRBV14	few	TRBJ2-3	-	CASSPNSRSDTQYF	TGTGCCAGCAGCCCGAACTCTAGGTCCGATACGCAGTATTTT
TRBV14	few	TRBJ1-1	-	CASSLLASAEAFF	TGTGCCAGCAGCCTCCTGGCCAGCGCTGAAGCTTTCTTT
TRBV4-1	few	TRBJ1-2	TRBD1	CASSQEGQWVNYGYTF	TGCGCCAGCAGCCAAGAGGGACAGTGGGTAAACTATGGCTACACCTTC
TRBV7-6	-	TRBJ2-7	-	CASSQGLGAYEQYF	TGTGCCAGCAGCCAAGGACTCGGGGCCTACGAGCAGTACTTC
TRBV27	-	TRBJ2-7	TRBD2	CASSLLGGLAYEQYF	TGTGCCAGCAGTTTATTGGGCGGACTAGCCTACGAGCAGTACTTC
TRBV7-9	few	TRBJ1-6	TRBD1	CASSSDREYGSPLHF	TGTGCCAGCAGCTCCGACAGGGAATATGGTTCACCCCTCCACTTT
TRBV15	many	TRBJ1-6	TRBD1	CATSSDRGNSPLHF	TGTGCCACCAGCAGCGACAGGGGTAATTCACCCCTCCACTTT
TRBV29-1	few	TRBJ2-1	TRBD2	CSVELVERGEQGSYNEQFF	TGCAGCGTTGAATTGGTAGAGCGGGGGGAGCAGGGCTCCTACAATGAGCAGTTCTTC